A single sample gave rise to the 10 T cell receptor beta chains below, sequenced in a study of T cell repertoires in cytomegalovirus infection. TCRdb processed the reads anew with MiXCR; each CDR3 protein has one entry. The table shows more than 45,000 distinct CDR3 sequences, with 25% to 40% occurring only once. Their specific antigens are unknown. Sequencing was carried out using PBMCs, sequenced either directly or after in vitro stimulation (not recorded which). These receptors came from a human donor in good health (CMV status not recorded). Some clones in this sample may be carry-over from other donors' samples.

This clonotype has only a few counts. The chain uses TRBV11-1 and TRBJ2-5, with a possible D match to TRBD2 (5 bases). Trimming removed 2 bases at V and 5 bases at J, with 12 bases between. CDR1 and CDR2 from the germline V gene are SGHAT and FQDESV (reference sequence). This CDR3 comprises 14 residues. In DNA form, the CDR3 reads TGTGCCAGCAGCTTAACTTCCGGCGGGGAGACCCAGTACTTC. Translating gives CASSLTSGGETQYF.

This chain joins TRBV11-2 and TRBJ2-7; 8 nucleotides agree with TRBD2. The V gene's germline CDR1 is SGHAT and CDR2 FQNNGV. J lost 2 bases, V lost 5 bases, and 8 bases had no gene match. The CDR3 runs to 15 residues. CDR3 nucleotides: TGTGCCAGCAGCGCGGGGGGAGCGGGGACCTACGAGCAGTACTTC. Translated, it gives CASSAGGAGTYEQYF.

This chain joins TRBV5-6 and TRBJ2-5; either TRBD1 or TRBD2 may fit D (5 bases each). Germline CDR1 reads SGHDT; CDR2 reads YYEEEE. Trimming shortened V by 6 bases and J by 2 bases, and 14 bases separated the two germline ends. The CDR3 loop spans 14 amino acids. For the CDR3, the DNA is TGTGCCAGCACCCCAGCCGGGACGCAAGAGACCCAGTACTTC. Its translation is CASTPAGTQETQYF. The full variable domain, its missing parts supplied by reference TRBV5-6 and TRBJ2-5, is DAGVTQSPTHLIKTRGQQVTLRCSPKSGHDTVSWYQQALGQGPQFIFQYYEEEERQRGNFPDRFSGHQFPNYSSELNVNALLLGDSALYLCASTPAGTQETQYFGPGTRLLVL.

This clonotype was counted at least ten times. J is TRBJ2-2 and V is TRBV7-2; perhaps TRBD2 as D (5 bases). V was trimmed by 5 bases and J by 3 bases, leaving 13 bases between them. The V gene's germline CDR1 is SGHTA and CDR2 FQGNSA. The CDR3 runs to 15 residues. Written as DNA, the CDR3 is TGTGCCAGCAGCCCAAGGACCGGGGACACCGGGGAGCTGTTTTTT. Its protein is CASSPRTGDTGELFF.

This rearrangement joins TRBV27 to TRBJ2-7, with a weak D call TRBD2 (5 bases). The CDR3 consists of 11 residues. Trimming took off 8 bases at V and 6 bases at J, with 11 bases between the two ends. The V gene's germline CDR1 is MNHEY and CDR2 SMNVEV (reference sequence). CDR3 protein: CASFRGSEQYF. The CDR3 DNA reads TGTGCCAGCTTCCGGGGTTCCGAGCAGTACTTC.

V and J are TRBV18 and TRBJ1-1, with no clear D. Per the germline V gene, CDR1 is KGHSH and CDR2 is LQKENI. Trimming shortened V by 2 bases and J by 6 bases, and 10 bases separated the two germline ends. The CDR3 covers 13 residues. CDR3 residues: CASSPSEVAEAFF. DNA of the CDR3: TGTGCCAGCTCACCAAGCGAAGTGGCTGAAGCTTTCTTT.

The V call is TRBV7-9, the J call TRBJ2-1; 11 nucleotides align to TRBD2. This CDR3 has 15 residues. Losses at the gene ends were 7 bases for V and 7 bases for J; bases not matched to a gene: 9. Germline V gene sequence: CDR1 SEHNR, CDR2 FQNEAQ (reference sequence). The CDR3 sequence: CASKRVAGGPNEQFF. CDR3 DNA: TGTGCCAGCAAACGCGTAGCGGGAGGGCCTAATGAGCAGTTCTTC.

This chain links TRBV7-8 with TRBJ1-6; TRBD1 agrees at 9 bases. This CDR3 is 20 amino acids long. Germline loops: CDR1 SGHVS, CDR2 FQNEAQ. J lost 0 bases, V lost 4 bases, and 13 bases had no gene match. In DNA, the CDR3 is TGTGCCAGCAGCTCAATACAGGGGGCGTCTATCAGCTCCTATAATTCACCCCTCCACTTT. The encoded protein is CASSSIQGASISSYNSPLHF.

The rearrangement joins TRBV12-3 or TRBV12-4 to TRBJ1-6; D perhaps matches TRBD1 (5 bases). With 5 bases removed from V and 7 bases from J, the gap between germline ends came to 12 bases. This CDR3 spans 14 amino acids. CDR3 in DNA: TGTGCCAGCAGTGGGCCTGGGGGAAATTCACCCCTCCACTTT. Protein product: CASSGPGGNSPLHF.

This chain uses TRBV19 with TRBJ1-2; TRBD1 agrees at 9 bases. Germline V gives CDR1 LNHDA, CDR2 SQIVND (reference sequence). The CDR3 extends over 13 amino acids. The V gene end was trimmed by 5 bases and the J gene end by 6 bases; junction bases not matched to a gene: 4. The CDR3 loop reads CASSWGQGDGYTF. CDR3 in DNA: TGTGCCAGTAGTTGGGGACAGGGCGATGGCTACACCTTC.